Listed below are T cell receptor beta chains from one sample, sequenced in a study of technical replicates of blood from a handful of donors. Assay used: immunoSEQ multiplex PCR; TCRdb lists only in-frame clones, some missing. Of about 73,000 clones listed, 93% are singletons. Sequenced input: T cells isolated from PBMCs. The receptors shown here come from a human donor in good health. The CDR3 runs from the conserved cysteine through the conserved F or W. Each record gives: D gene, J gene, V gene, clone size, CDR3 DNA, CDR3 protein. The D gene is left open where the match is weak. Clone size is given for some rows only: seen once, a few or many times, or a class if the clone is expanded.

- | TRBJ2-7 | TRBV5-1 | - | TGCGCCAGCAGCTCCCGGGACAAGCCCTACGAGCAGTACTTC | CASSSRDKPYEQYF
- | TRBJ1-1 | TRBV18 | - | TGTGCCAGCTCACCAACAGAGGGGACACTGAACACTGAAGCTTTCTTT | CASSPTEGTLNTEAFF
- | TRBJ2-4 | TRBV11-3 | - | TGTGCCAGCAGCTTAGGGGAGGCTACCAAAAACATTCAGTACTTC | CASSLGEATKNIQYF
- | TRBJ2-1 | TRBV5-6 | - | TGTGCCAGCAGCTTTCAACGCGATGAGCAGTTCTTC | CASSFQRDEQFF
TRBD1 | TRBJ2-5 | TRBV29-1 | - | TGCAGCGTAAAAAGGACAGGGAACCAAGAGACCCAGTACTTC | CSVKRTGNQETQYF
- | TRBJ1-2 | TRBV9 | - | TGTGCCAGCAGCCTCCTCGGGGGGCAGGAGGGCTACACCTTC | CASSLLGGQEGYTF
- | TRBJ2-3 | TRBV5-4 | - | TGTGCCAGCAGCTGGGCGGGAAACACAGATACGCAGTATTTT | CASSWAGNTDTQYF
TRBD1 | TRBJ1-1 | TRBV18 | few | TGTGCCAGCTCACCATGGGACAGGCTTGAAGCTTTCTTT | CASSPWDRLEAFF
TRBD1 | TRBJ2-7 | TRBV28 | - | TGTGCCAGCAGTAACAGGGGGGCCACCTACGAGCAGTACTTC | CASSNRGATYEQYF
TRBD1 | TRBJ1-4 | TRBV5-8 | - | TGTGCCAGCAGCTTGTGGACAGGGAAGGTAAAACTGTTTTTT | CASSLWTGKVKLFF
- | TRBJ1-6 | TRBV27 | - | TGTGCCAGCAGTTTGATTGGGACTGTAGGGCTTAATTCACCCCTCCACTTT | CASSLIGTVGLNSPLHF
TRBD1 | TRBJ1-2 | TRBV18 | - | TGTGCCAGCTCACCACCCCGGGACAGCTCCTTATGGGACTATGGCTACACCTTC | CASSPPRDSSLWDYGYTF
- | TRBJ1-1 | TRBV5-8 | - | TGTGCCGGGAGACATCTCACTGAAGCTTTCTTT | CAGRHLTEAFF
- | TRBJ1-1 | TRBV7-6 | - | TGTGCCAGCAGCTTAGCGACACGTGAAGCTTTCTTT | CASSLATREAFF
- | TRBJ1-2 | TRBV11-3 | - | TGTGCCAGCGCCAACAGCTATGGCTACACCTTC | CASANSYGYTF
TRBD1 | TRBJ2-2 | TRBV11-2 | - | TGTGCCAGCAGCTTAGTGTACCCAACAGGGGACACCGGGGAGCTGTTTTTT | CASSLVYPTGDTGELFF
TRBD1 | TRBJ1-2 | TRBV29-1 | - | TGCAGCGTTGAAGATAACAGGGGACCGCACTATGGCTACACCTTC | CSVEDNRGPHYGYTF
TRBD1 | TRBJ2-2 | TRBV6-5 | - | TGTGCCAGCAGGCTGCCGGGACAGCCAACCGGGGAGCTGTTTTTT | CASRLPGQPTGELFF
- | TRBJ2-1 | TRBV6-5 | - | TGTGCCAGCAGTTACTCGAGGTACAATGAGCAGTTCTTC | CASSYSRYNEQFF
- | TRBJ2-7 | TRBV6-4 | - | TGTGCCAGCAGTGACCCCCTCGGGGGGCCCTACGAGCAGTACTTC | CASSDPLGGPYEQYF
TRBD2 | TRBJ2-7 | TRBV15 | - | TGTGCCACCAGCAACTCTAGACTAGCGGGGTCCTACGAGCAGTACTTC | CATSNSRLAGSYEQYF
- | TRBJ2-3 | TRBV6-1 | - | TGTGCCAGCAGTGAGAACAGGATCTACACAGATACGCAGTATTTT | CASSENRIYTDTQYF
- | TRBJ1-1 | TRBV14 | - | TGTGCCAGCAGCCAAGTAACGGGGAGTGAAGCTTTCTTT | CASSQVTGSEAFF
- | TRBJ2-7 | TRBV19 | - | TGTGCCAGTAGTACCACTCGAGGACAGCCTCGCTCCTACGAGCAGTACTTC | CASSTTRGQPRSYEQYF